This passage covers 26 T cell receptor beta chains from one sample sequenced in a study of CD8+CD57+ T cells in acquired aplastic anemia. Profiling that covered TCR beta VDJ and CDR3 relied on genomic DNA as its template. TCRdb redid the calling of the reads with MiXCR, one entry per CDR3 protein. The data hold under 350,000 distinct CDR3 sequences, with roughly 59% observed a single time. Flow cytometry had shown expanded CD8+CD57+ cells in the patients chosen for sequencing. Sequencing input: sorted CD4+, CD8+, or CD8+CD57+ T cells (not recorded which) from PBMCs. These receptors all come from a human donor with aplastic anemia.

The chain combines TRBV10-2 with TRBJ2-7, with 8 bases identical to TRBD2. The CDR3 length is 14 residues. Germline V gene data show CDR1 as WSHSY and CDR2 as SAAADI. Trimming at V came to 8 bases and at J to 6 bases, leaving 12 bases not matched to a gene. The CDR3 loop is CASGGRAGASEQYF. The CDR3 bases are TGCGCCAGCGGGGGACGAGCGGGGGCCTCCGAGCAGTACTTC.

The chain carries TRBV20-1 and TRBJ1-1, with D uncertain. Germline V lookup: CDR1 DFQATT, CDR2 SNEGSKA (reference sequence). The CDR3 loop spans 12 amino acids. Deletions cut 3 bases from V and 1 base from J, with 6 bases between. In nucleotides, the CDR3 is TGCAGTGCTAGGCGACAGAACACTGAAGCTTTCTTT. Its translation is CSARRQNTEAFF.

V is TRBV9 and J is TRBJ1-3; D remains ambiguous. V dropped 0 bases and J dropped 4 bases, with 5 bases sitting between them. The CDR3 is 13 amino acids. Germline assignment: CDR1 SGDLS and CDR2 YYNGEE. The CDR3 protein is CASSVEDGNTIYF. CDR3 DNA sequence: TGTGCCAGCAGCGTAGAGGACGGAAACACCATATATTTT. The complete variable domain, with remaining parts taken from reference TRBV9 and TRBJ1-3, reads DSGVTQTPKHLITATGQRVTLRCSPRSGDLSVYWYQQSLDQGLQFLIQYYNGEERAKGNILERFSAQQFPDLHSELNLSSLELGDSALYFCASSVEDGNTIYFGEGSWLTVV.

Turning to this clonotype: One junction end disagrees with the germline gene, perhaps due to a read error. The gene calls are TRBV15 and TRBJ2-7, with TRBD2 matching 8 bases. CDR3 length: 15 amino acids. Germline CDR1 LNHNV, CDR2 YYDKDF (reference sequence). The CDR3 region is CATSRDREGSEEQCF. The CDR3, as DNA: TGTGCCACCAGCAGAGATCGGGAGGGTTCTGAAGAGCAGTGCTTC.

The CDR3 region is CASSHDYTGLAYNEQFF. In nucleotides, the CDR3 is TGCGCCAGCAGCCATGACTACACGGGACTAGCGTACAATGAGCAGTTCTTC. The genes are TRBV5-1 and TRBJ2-1; 10 bases map to TRBD2. The germline V gene has CDR1 SGHRS and CDR2 YFSETQ. The CDR3 is made up of 17 amino acids. The trim removed 4 bases at V and 4 bases at J, leaving 11 bases unmatched.

This clonotype was counted between two and nine times. The gene calls are TRBV2 and TRBJ2-7; no firm D call. V gave up 1 base and J gave up 2 bases, with 6 bases separating them. CDR3 length equals 13 residues. Germline CDR1 is SNHLY and CDR2 is FYNNEI. The CDR3 region is CASSEVPTYEQYF. In DNA form, the CDR3 reads TGTGCCAGCAGTGAAGTACCCACCTACGAGCAGTACTTC. The variable domain in full, with the rest retrieved from reference TRBV2 and TRBJ2-7, is EPEVTQTPSHQVTQMGQEVILRCVPISNHLYFYWYRQILGQKVEFLVSFYNNEISEKSEIFDDQFSVERPDGSNFTLKIRSTKLEDSAMYFCASSEVPTYEQYFGPGTRLTVT.

This clonotype was detected once. The germline gene is not matched at one end of the junction; a read error may be the cause. The chain recombines TRBV10-3 with TRBJ2-1; 7 nucleotides agree with TRBD2. The CDR3 is made up of 13 amino acids. Looked up from germline, CDR1 is ENHRY and CDR2 is SYGVKD. CDR3 region: CAAAASGYNEQFF. The CDR3 bases are TGCGCAGCGGCGGCTAGCGGATACAATGAGCAGTTCTTC.

The genes are TRBV5-1 and TRBJ2-7, with D perhaps TRBD2 (6 bases). The CDR3 runs 11 residues. V lost 7 bases and J 2 bases, leaving 7 bases between the germline ends. Germline loops: CDR1 SGHRS, CDR2 YFSETQ. CDR3 protein: CASRGTYEQYF. The CDR3 DNA reads as TGCGCCAGCCGGGGGACCTACGAGCAGTACTTC.

This clonotype was seen ten or more times. The genes are TRBV15 and TRBJ2-3; no clear D. Trimming removed 0 bases at V and 3 bases at J, with 4 bases between. The CDR3 runs to 13 residues. Germline CDR1 and CDR2: LNHNV and YYDKDF (reference sequence). CDR3 DNA: TGTGCCACCAGCAGAGATAGGACAGATACGCAGTATTTT. Translating gives CATSRDRTDTQYF.

The CDR3 coding sequence is TGTGCCAGCAGTGAGAGGGAAAATCAGCCCCAGCATTTT. Translated, it gives CASSERENQPQHF. The chain uses TRBV6-4 and TRBJ1-5; D gene unclear. The CDR3 covers 13 residues. V was cut by 3 bases and J by 4 bases, with 7 bases left in between. Per the germline V gene, CDR1 is MRHNA and CDR2 is SNTAGT.

The chain carries TRBV24-1 and TRBJ2-3; possible D gene TRBD2, 6 bases. Germline V gene lookup returns CDR1 KGHDR and CDR2 SFDVKD. Trimming cost V 8 bases and J 3 bases, with 17 bases left between them. The CDR3 length is 15 residues. CDR3 sequence reads: CATTSGELETDTQYF. The CDR3 DNA reads as TGTGCCACCACCTCGGGGGAGTTGGAAACAGATACGCAGTATTTT.

The CDR3 DNA follows: TGTGCCATCAGTAGAACGGGGGAGTACCAAGAGACCCAGTACTTC. Protein sequence: CAISRTGEYQETQYF. The chain has TRBV10-3 and TRBJ2-5; TRBD2 might be the D (6 bases). V was cut by 5 bases and J by 0 bases, with 13 bases left in between. The V gene's germline CDR1 is ENHRY and CDR2 SYGVKD. This CDR3 region has 15 residues.

The chain uses TRBV3-1 and TRBJ2-7, with a possible D match to TRBD1 (5 bases). Germline values: CDR1 LGHDT, CDR2 YNNKEL (reference sequence). The length of the CDR3 is 12 residues. Trimming pared 8 bases from V and 9 bases from J, leaving 17 bases between. DNA for the CDR3: TGTGCCAGCGGCGCAGATCAGGGTCGGCAGTACTTC. Protein product: CASGADQGRQYF.

Concerning this clonotype itself: This clone may be a read error of a much larger clone one base away. The conserved final phenylalanine or tryptophan is absent from the CDR3, which likely points to a read error. The chain is built from TRBV3-1 and TRBJ1-5, with no clear D. The CDR3 contains 13 residues. V shed 6 bases and J shed 2 bases, with 8 bases lying between them. Germline CDR1 LGHDT, CDR2 YNNKEL (reference sequence). CDR3 loop: CASSPDGNQPQHL. The CDR3 coding sequence is TGTGCCAGCAGTCCGGACGGCAATCAGCCCCAGCATCTT.

This chain uses TRBV5-8 with TRBJ1-6, with 7 positions matching TRBD1. This CDR3 spans 16 amino acids. Trimming at V came to 1 base and at J to 6 bases, leaving 7 bases not matched to a gene. Germline V lookup: CDR1 SGHTS, CDR2 YDEGEE. The CDR3: CASSLWVTGCNSPLHF. Written as DNA, the CDR3 is TGTGCCAGCAGCTTGTGGGTGACAGGGTGTAATTCACCCCTCCACTTT.

This clonotype was counted only a few times. The genes are TRBV12-3 or TRBV12-4 and TRBJ1-5, with D perhaps matching TRBD1 (6 bases). The V and J ends lost 8 bases and 6 bases respectively, with 11 bases between them. CDR3 length: 12 amino acids. The CDR3 nucleotides read TGTGCCAGCGGTGGGGGCTCTCAGCCCCAGCATTTT. It yields the protein CASGGGSQPQHF.

This chain connects TRBV5-1 to TRBJ2-5; D gene uncertain. Trimming removed 4 bases at V and 7 bases at J, with 8 bases between. Germline values: CDR1 SGHRS, CDR2 YFSETQ. This CDR3 spans 11 amino acids. The CDR3 loop is CASSTLGTQYF. The CDR3 DNA sequence: TGCGCCAGCAGCACCCTCGGGACCCAGTACTTC.

This clonotype was found many times. This chain connects TRBV6-1 to TRBJ1-1; a possible D gene is TRBD1 (6 bases). The germline V gene has CDR1 MNHNS and CDR2 SASEGT. V was cut by 11 bases and J by 6 bases, with 22 bases left in between. This CDR3 comprises 14 residues. Here the CDR3 DNA reads TGTGCCCTCCACCCCGGGGGGGCGGAACCTGAAGCTTTCTTT. Encoded protein: CALHPGGAEPEAFF.

At least ten counts were recorded for this clonotype. The V call is TRBV5-6, the J call TRBJ1-2; D is unclear. Germline V lookup: CDR1 SGHDT, CDR2 YYEEEE. V shed 2 bases and J shed 4 bases, with 6 bases lying between them. This CDR3 spans 12 amino acids. The CDR3 bases are TGTGCCAGCAGCTTTACAACCTATGGCTACACCTTC. Encoded protein: CASSFTTYGYTF. The entire variable domain, with the rest obtained from reference TRBV5-6 and TRBJ1-2, is as follows: DAGVTQSPTHLIKTRGQQVTLRCSPKSGHDTVSWYQQALGQGPQFIFQYYEEEERQRGNFPDRFSGHQFPNYSSELNVNALLLGDSALYLCASSFTTYGYTFGSGTRLTVV.

This clonotype showed up just a few times. V gene TRBV15 combines with J gene TRBJ2-5; 7 nucleotides match TRBD1. CDR1 is LNHNV, CDR2 YYDKDF, per germline (reference sequence). The CDR3 has 12 amino acids. V lost 5 bases and J lost 5; bases outside the gene matches: 2. Here the CDR3 reads CATSLRGETQYF. The DNA of the CDR3 is TGTGCCACCAGCCTCAGGGGGGAGACCCAGTACTTC.

This rearrangement joins TRBV20-1 to TRBJ2-7; the D call may be TRBD1 or TRBD2 (5 bases each). This CDR3 has 10 residues. Per the germline V gene, CDR1 is DFQATT and CDR2 is SNEGSKA (reference sequence). CDR3 protein: CSGTAREQYF. CDR3 DNA: TGCAGCGGGACCGCCCGCGAGCAGTACTTC.

This clonotype has ten or more counts. The chain combines TRBV19 with TRBJ2-1; TRBD2 matches at 12 bases. From germline, CDR1 is LNHDA and CDR2 SQIVND (reference sequence). With 5 bases clipped from V and 4 bases from J, the junction kept 9 bases outside the gene matches. The CDR3 is 17 residues long. Here the CDR3 reads CASSQSSGGAGYNEQFF. CDR3 nucleotide sequence: TGTGCCAGTAGTCAGTCTAGCGGGGGGGCGGGTTACAATGAGCAGTTCTTC.

The genes are TRBV20-1 and TRBJ1-5; D is ambiguous. The ends were cut back, 3 bases at V and 5 bases at J, with 8 bases in the middle. The CDR3 has 12 residues. Per germline, CDR1 DFQATT and CDR2 SNEGSKA (reference sequence). CDR3 nucleotide sequence: TGCAGTGCTAGTCCTGCGTATCAGCCCCAGCATTTT. The encoded protein is CSASPAYQPQHF.

This clonotype was detected a few times. The genes are TRBV19 and TRBJ2-3; either TRBD1 or TRBD2 may supply D (5 bases each). The germline V gene has CDR1 LNHDA and CDR2 SQIVND (reference sequence). Trimming took 8 bases from V and 6 from J, leaving 15 bases between them. This CDR3 comprises 13 residues. CDR3: CASRKAGTDTQYF. The CDR3 DNA follows: TGTGCCAGTCGTAAGGCCGGGACGGATACGCAGTATTTT.

This clonotype was recorded only once. V and J are TRBV24-1 and TRBJ2-2; TRBD2 aligns across 14 bases. The germline V gene has CDR1 KGHDR and CDR2 SFDVKD. V trimming: 2 bases; J trimming: 7 bases; junction bases outside the gene matches: 8. The CDR3 covers 18 residues. CDR3 residues: CATSDSSDGLAGGGELFF. For the CDR3, the DNA is TGTGCCACCAGTGATTCTTCGGATGGACTAGCGGGGGGCGGGGAGCTGTTTTTT.

This clonotype was seen a handful of times. The chain links TRBV9 to TRBJ2-5; no definite D call. V lost 3 bases to trimming and J lost 5 bases, with 11 bases between them. The CDR3 spans 13 residues. The V gene's germline CDR1 is SGDLS and CDR2 YYNGEE. This CDR3 reads CASSARPGETQYF. The DNA for the CDR3 is TGTGCCAGCAGCGCCAGACCCGGGGAGACCCAGTACTTC.